This T cell receptor beta chain was found in a study of blood T cells in healthy people across ages. Broader study findings: Higher naive T cell percentage went strongly together with higher TCR beta diversity.

Concerning this clonotype: Antigen specificity is unknown.

Combining a sample-barcoded 5' primer with a J-beta primer mix, a second PCR ran for roughly 7 to 12 cycles. TCRdb re-called the 5' RACE reads through MiXCR, storing one row per CDR3 protein. The table lists under 800,000 distinct CDR3 sequences, approximately 43% of them singletons. The receptor was isolated from a woman aged 60-75 years in good health. Material for sequencing was blood.

CDR3 nucleotide sequence: TGTGCCAGCAGCCCCGACCAGAGTTATGGCTACACCTTC. The encoded protein is CASSPDQSYGYTF. The chain combines TRBV7-2 with TRBJ1-2, with no clear D. Trimming took off 5 bases at V and 5 bases at J, with 12 bases between the two ends. The CDR3 extends over 13 amino acids. CDR1 and CDR2 from the germline V gene are SGHTA and FQGNSA.